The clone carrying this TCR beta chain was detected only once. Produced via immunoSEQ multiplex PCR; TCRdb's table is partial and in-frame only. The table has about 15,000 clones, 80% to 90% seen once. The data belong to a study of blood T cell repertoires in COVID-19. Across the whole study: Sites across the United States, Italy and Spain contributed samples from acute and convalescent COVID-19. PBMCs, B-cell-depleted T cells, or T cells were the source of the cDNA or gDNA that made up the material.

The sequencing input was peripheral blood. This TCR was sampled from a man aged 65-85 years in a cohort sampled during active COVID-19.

As DNA, the CDR3 is TGTGCCAGCAGCCAACTTGGACAGGCTGAGACCCAGTACTTC. Residues: CASSQLGQAETQYF. This chain connects TRBV14 to TRBJ2-5; 7 nucleotides agree with TRBD1. Germline V gene data show CDR1 as SGHDN and CDR2 as FVKESK. The CDR3 consists of 14 residues. Losses at the gene ends were 2 bases for V and 5 bases for J; bases not matched to a gene: 5.